This TCR beta chain was found in a study of shared clonotypes between healthy human individuals. Overall study results and limits: It was only blood that was sampled, and tissue repertoires likely differ.

An assay was performed, and its level was deep. The table came from immunoSEQ multiplex PCR; TCRdb's copy has only in-frame clones and leaves some out. The sample lists about 2 million clones, approximately 95% occurring once. Worth noting for this clone: Antigen: not known.

The investigators split CD4+ cells into a CD45RA+ naive subset and a CD45RA-negative memory subset. The V end was cut by 6 bases, the J end by 5 bases, with 12 bases between. This CDR3 has 13 amino acids. Germline V lookup: CDR1 MNHEY, CDR2 SVGAGI. V gene TRBV6-5 combines with J gene TRBJ2-3; D gene uncertain. This receptor was identified in a young man in good health. The sequenced sample was naive CD4+ T cells sorted from blood. The subset is: CD45RA+ positively selected. The CDR3 is CASRPLKIDTQYF. The CDR3 DNA reads TGTGCCAGCAGGCCCTTGAAGATAGATACGCAGTATTTT.